This entry features one T cell receptor (beta chain) sequence. Which antigen it targets is not known. No much larger clone is present one base from it, and per-base qualities are unavailable. This entry belongs to a study of lymphopenia after photon versus proton radiotherapy (dated by TCRdb to the late 2010s). With respect to the entire study: Photon and proton radiation therapy were compared by the study for their immunological effects in patients with gastrointestinal tumors who developed high-grade lymphopenia. A cohort of some 21 patients with gastrointestinal tumors who received either photon or proton therapy and subsequently developed lymphopenia was included. The goal of the study was to describe how the two radiation modalities differ in their effects on the immune system. Overall study results and their limits: Among patients across the cohort who died, overall survival time showed an inverse correlation with a larger post-nadir drop in TCR diversity. After the lymphocyte count nadir, repertoires from photon-treated patients showed oligoclonal expansion, particularly of CD8+ Temra cells, and this expansion drove the decline in diversity. The survival association was assessed only in patients who died, and better survival with proton therapy was presented by the authors as a possibility rather than a demonstrated result. During treatment, patients who received photon therapy lost naive T cells and TCR diversity and gained effector/memory populations, whereas patients who received proton therapy remained relatively stable.

The method behind the library was the immunoSEQ multiplex PCR assay. Alongside multiparametric flow cytometry, deep sequencing of rearranged TCR beta loci was used to profile the T cell repertoires. In its TCRdb copy, this immuneACCESS table keeps in-frame sequences only and misses some clones. Where compared with another copy, unresolved V genes explain less than half of these, and the others have no known cause. A total of fewer than 30,000 clones appear in this sample, roughly 89% of them only once. The top ten clones comprise around a fifth of the sample. This specimen consisted of peripheral blood, obtained from a patient treated with photon-based radiotherapy. This sequence was found in a man in his fifties or sixties with gastric cancer.

CDR3 loop: CASRAQGSYNSPLHF. At the DNA level, the sequence is TGTGCCAGCAGGGCACAGGGGTCTTATAATTCACCCCTCCACTTT. The sequence is built from TRBV2 and TRBJ1-6; 7 bases in the middle match TRBD1. V ends up 6 bases short and J 4 bases short, with an unmatched junction base count of 6. The CDR3 goes from the cysteine to the phenylalanine over 15 residues. Just the 45-base CDR3 DNA is kept, in frame starting at base 1. In the germline V gene, CDR1 corresponds to SNHLY and CDR2 to FYNNEI. The CDR3 plus the reference TRBV2 and TRBJ1-6 genes for the other parts give the full variable domain: EPEVTQTPSHQVTQMGQEVILRCVPISNHLYFYWYRQILGQKVEFLVSFYNNEISEKSEIFDDQFSVERPDGSNFTLKIRSTKLEDSAMYFCASRAQGSYNSPLHFGNGTRLTVT.